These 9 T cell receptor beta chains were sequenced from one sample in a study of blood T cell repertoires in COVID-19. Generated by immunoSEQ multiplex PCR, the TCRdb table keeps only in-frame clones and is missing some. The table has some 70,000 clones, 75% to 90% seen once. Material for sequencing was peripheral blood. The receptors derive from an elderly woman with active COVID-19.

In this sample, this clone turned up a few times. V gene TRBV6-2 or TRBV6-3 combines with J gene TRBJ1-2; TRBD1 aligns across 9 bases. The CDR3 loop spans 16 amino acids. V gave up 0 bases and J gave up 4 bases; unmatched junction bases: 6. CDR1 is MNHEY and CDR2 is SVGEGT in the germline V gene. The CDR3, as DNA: TGTGCCAGCAGTTACTCCCGCACAGGGGGCGGCTATGGCTACACCTTC. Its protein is CASSYSRTGGGYGYTF.

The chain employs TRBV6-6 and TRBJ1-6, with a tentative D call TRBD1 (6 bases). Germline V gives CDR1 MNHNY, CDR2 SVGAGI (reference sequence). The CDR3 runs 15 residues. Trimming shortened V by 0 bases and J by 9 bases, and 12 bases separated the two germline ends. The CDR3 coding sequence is TGTGCCAGCAGTTACTCGGACAGTAAGGGTTCACCCCTCCACTTT. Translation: CASSYSDSKGSPLHF.

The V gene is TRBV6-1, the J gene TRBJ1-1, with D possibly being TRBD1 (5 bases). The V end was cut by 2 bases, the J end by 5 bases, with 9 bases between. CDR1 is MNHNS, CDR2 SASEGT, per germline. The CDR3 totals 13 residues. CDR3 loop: CASSEYSGTEAFF. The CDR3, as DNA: TGTGCCAGCAGTGAATACTCAGGGACTGAAGCTTTCTTT.

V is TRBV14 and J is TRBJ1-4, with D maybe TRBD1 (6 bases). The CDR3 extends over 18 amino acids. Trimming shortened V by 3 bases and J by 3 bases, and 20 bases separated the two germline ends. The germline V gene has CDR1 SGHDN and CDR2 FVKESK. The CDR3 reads CASSHFRDTLRSNEKLFF. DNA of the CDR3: TGTGCCAGCAGCCACTTCCGGGACACCCTTCGGTCTAATGAAAAACTGTTTTTT.

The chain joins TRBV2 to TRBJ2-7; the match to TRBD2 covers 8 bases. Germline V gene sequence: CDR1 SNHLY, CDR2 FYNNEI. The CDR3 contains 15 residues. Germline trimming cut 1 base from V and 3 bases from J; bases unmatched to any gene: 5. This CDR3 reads CASSEGVAGNYEQYF. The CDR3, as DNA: TGTGCCAGCAGTGAAGGGGTAGCGGGGAACTACGAGCAGTACTTC.

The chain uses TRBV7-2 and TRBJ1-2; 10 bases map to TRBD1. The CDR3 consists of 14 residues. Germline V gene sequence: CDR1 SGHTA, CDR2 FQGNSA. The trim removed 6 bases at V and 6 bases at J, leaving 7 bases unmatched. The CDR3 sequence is CASSDRGLANGYTF. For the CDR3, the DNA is TGTGCCAGCAGTGACAGGGGGCTAGCAAATGGCTACACCTTC.

CDR3 DNA sequence: TGCGCCAGCAGCCCACGTTTGGGCATACAGCCCCAGCATTTT. Translation: CASSPRLGIQPQHF. This rearrangement joins TRBV4-3 to TRBJ1-5; no clear D. CDR1 and CDR2 from the germline V gene are LGHNA and YSLEER. V was shortened by 4 bases and J by 7 bases, with 14 bases between the two germline ends. This CDR3 has 14 residues.

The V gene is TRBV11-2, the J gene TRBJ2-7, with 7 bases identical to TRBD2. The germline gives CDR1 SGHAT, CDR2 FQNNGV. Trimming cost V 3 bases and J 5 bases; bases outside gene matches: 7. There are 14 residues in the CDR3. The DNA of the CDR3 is TGTGCCAGCAGCTTTGGCGGGAGTTTCGACGAGCAGTACTTC. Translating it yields CASSFGGSFDEQYF.

The CDR3 sequence: CASSPPQLVLSSYEQYF. The DNA of the CDR3 is TGTGCCAGCAGCCCGCCGCAATTGGTACTGAGCTCCTACGAGCAGTACTTC. This chain connects TRBV13 to TRBJ2-7, with D unresolved. V was shortened by 5 bases and J by 0 bases, with 20 bases between the two germline ends. This CDR3 comprises 17 residues. The germline V gene encodes CDR1 PRHDT and CDR2 FYEKMQ (reference sequence). The full variable domain, rest sourced from reference TRBV13 and TRBJ2-7, is AAGVIQSPRHLIKEKRETATLKCYPIPRHDTVYWYQQGPGQDPQFLISFYEKMQSDKGSIPDRFSAQQFSDYHSELNMSSLELGDSALYFCASSPPQLVLSSYEQYFGPGTRLTVT.